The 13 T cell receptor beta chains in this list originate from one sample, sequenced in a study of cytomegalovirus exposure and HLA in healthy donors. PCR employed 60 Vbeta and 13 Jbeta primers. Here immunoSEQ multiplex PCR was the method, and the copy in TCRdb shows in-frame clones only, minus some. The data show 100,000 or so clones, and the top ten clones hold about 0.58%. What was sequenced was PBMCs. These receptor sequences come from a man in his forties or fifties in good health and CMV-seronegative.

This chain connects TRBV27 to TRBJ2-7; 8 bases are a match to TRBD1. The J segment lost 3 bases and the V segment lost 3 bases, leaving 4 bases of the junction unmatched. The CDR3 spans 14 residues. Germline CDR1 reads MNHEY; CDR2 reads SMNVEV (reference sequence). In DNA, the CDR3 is TGTGCCAGCAGTTTTTGGGACAGGTTCTACGAGCAGTACTTC. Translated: CASSFWDRFYEQYF.

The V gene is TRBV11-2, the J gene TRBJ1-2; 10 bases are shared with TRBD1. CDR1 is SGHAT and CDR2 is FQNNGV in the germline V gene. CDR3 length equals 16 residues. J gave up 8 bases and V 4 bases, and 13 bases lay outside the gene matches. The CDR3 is CASSSSGTGAARGYTF. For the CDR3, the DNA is TGTGCCAGCAGCTCCTCCGGGACAGGGGCCGCCAGAGGCTACACCTTC.

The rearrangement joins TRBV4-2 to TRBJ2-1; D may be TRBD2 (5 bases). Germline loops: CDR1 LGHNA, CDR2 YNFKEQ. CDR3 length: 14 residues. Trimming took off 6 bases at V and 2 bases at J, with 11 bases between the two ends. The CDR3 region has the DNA TGTGCCAGCAGTCCCTCCGGGACCTACAATGAGCAGTTCTTC. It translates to CASSPSGTYNEQFF.

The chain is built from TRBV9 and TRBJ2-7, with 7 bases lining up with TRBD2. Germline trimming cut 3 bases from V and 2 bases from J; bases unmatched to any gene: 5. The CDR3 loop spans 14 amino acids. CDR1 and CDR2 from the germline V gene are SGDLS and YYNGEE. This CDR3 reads CASSGLAETYEQYF. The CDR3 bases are TGTGCCAGCAGCGGGCTAGCGGAGACCTACGAGCAGTACTTC.

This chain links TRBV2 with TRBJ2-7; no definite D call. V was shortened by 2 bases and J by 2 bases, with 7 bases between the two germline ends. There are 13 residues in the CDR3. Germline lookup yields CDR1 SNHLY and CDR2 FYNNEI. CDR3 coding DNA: TGTGCCAGCAGTGAACAGTTTACCTACGAGCAGTACTTC. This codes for CASSEQFTYEQYF. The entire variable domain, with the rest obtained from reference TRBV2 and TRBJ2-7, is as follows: EPEVTQTPSHQVTQMGQEVILRCVPISNHLYFYWYRQILGQKVEFLVSFYNNEISEKSEIFDDQFSVERPDGSNFTLKIRSTKLEDSAMYFCASSEQFTYEQYFGPGTRLTVT.

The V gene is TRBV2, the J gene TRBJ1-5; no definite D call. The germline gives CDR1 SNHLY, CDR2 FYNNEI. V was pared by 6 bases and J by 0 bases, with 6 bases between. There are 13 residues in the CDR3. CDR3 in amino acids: CASSPDSNQPQHF. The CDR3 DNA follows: TGTGCCAGCAGCCCAGATAGCAATCAGCCCCAGCATTTT.

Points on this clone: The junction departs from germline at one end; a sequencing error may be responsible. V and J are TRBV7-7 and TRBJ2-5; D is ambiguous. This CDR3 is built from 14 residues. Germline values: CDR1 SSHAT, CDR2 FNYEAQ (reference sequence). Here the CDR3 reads CASSFFGAPETQYF. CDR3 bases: TGTGCTAGCAGCTTCTTCGGTGCCCCGGAGACCCAGTACTTC. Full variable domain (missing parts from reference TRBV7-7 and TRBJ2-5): GAGVSQSPRYKVTKRGQDVTLRCDPISSHATLYWYQQALGQGPEFLTYFNYEAQPDKSGLPSDRFSAERPEGSISTLTIQRTEQRDSAMYRCASSFFGAPETQYFGPGTRLLVL.

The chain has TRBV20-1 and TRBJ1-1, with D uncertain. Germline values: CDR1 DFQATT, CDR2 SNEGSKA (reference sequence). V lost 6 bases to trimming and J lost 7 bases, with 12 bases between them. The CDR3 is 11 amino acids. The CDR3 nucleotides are TGCAGTGCGAGTGGGTCAGGTGAAGCTTTCTTT. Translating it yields CSASGSGEAFF.

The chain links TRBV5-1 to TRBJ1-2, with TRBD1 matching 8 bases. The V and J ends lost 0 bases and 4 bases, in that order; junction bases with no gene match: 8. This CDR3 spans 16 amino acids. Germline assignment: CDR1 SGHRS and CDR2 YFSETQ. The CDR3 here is CASSLEPGQGSYGYTF. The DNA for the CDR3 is TGCGCCAGCAGCTTGGAACCCGGACAGGGCTCCTATGGCTACACCTTC. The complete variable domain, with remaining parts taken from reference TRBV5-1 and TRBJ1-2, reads KAGVTQTPRYLIKTRGQQVTLSCSPISGHRSVSWYQQTPGQGLQFLFEYFSETQRNKGNFPGRFSGRQFSNSRSEMNVSTLELGDSALYLCASSLEPGQGSYGYTFGSGTRLTVV.

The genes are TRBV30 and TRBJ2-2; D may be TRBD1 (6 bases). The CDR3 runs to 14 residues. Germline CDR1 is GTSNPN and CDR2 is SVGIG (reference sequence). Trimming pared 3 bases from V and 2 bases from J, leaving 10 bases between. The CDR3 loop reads CAWRGTRNTGELFF. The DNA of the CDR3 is TGTGCCTGGAGGGGGACACGTAACACCGGGGAGCTGTTTTTT. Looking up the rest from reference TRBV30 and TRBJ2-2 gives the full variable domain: SQTIHQWPATLVQPVGSPLSLECTVEGTSNPNLYWYRQAAGRGLQLLFYSVGIGQISSEVPQNLSASRPQDRQFILSSKKLLLSDSGFYLCAWRGTRNTGELFFGEGSRLTVL.

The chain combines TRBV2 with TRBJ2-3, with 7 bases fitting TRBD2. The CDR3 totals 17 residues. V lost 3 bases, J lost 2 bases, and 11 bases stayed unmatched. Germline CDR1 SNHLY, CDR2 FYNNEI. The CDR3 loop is CASSDGLVGGPTDTQYF. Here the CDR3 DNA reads TGTGCCAGCAGTGACGGACTAGTGGGGGGACCCACAGATACGCAGTATTTT.

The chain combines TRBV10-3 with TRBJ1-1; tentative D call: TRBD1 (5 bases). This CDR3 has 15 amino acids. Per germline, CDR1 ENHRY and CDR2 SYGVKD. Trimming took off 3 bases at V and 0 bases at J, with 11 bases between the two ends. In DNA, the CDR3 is TGTGCCATCAGTGACAGGGAGGGAATGAACACTGAAGCTTTCTTT. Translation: CAISDREGMNTEAFF.

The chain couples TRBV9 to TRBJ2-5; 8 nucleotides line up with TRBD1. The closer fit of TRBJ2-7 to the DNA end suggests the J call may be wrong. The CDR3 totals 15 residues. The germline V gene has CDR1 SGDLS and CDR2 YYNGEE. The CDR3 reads CASSSGGTGLYEQYF. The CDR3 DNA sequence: TGTGCCAGCAGCTCAGGGGGCACGGGACTCTACGAGCAGTACTTC.